These 14 T cell receptor beta chains were all obtained from the same sample, sequenced in a study of T cells in Graves' hyperthyroidism and ophthalmopathy. RNA transcripts gave rise to amplified TCR beta CDR3 regions. First-round RT-PCR targeting the TCR CDR3 was performed with the HTBI primer set. One entry per CDR3 protein, called by TCRdb with MiXCR from the multiplex PCR reads. The sample carries around 300,000 distinct CDR3 sequences, 20% to 25% recorded once. What was sequenced was blood. These receptors all stem from a man aged 30 to 39 with Graves' ophthalmopathy.

A few counts support this clonotype. The chain couples TRBV28 to TRBJ1-5; no firm D call. With 10 bases removed from V and 7 bases from J, the gap between germline ends came to 14 bases. The germline V gene has CDR1 MDHEN and CDR2 SYDVKM. The CDR3 is made up of 12 amino acids. CDR3 nucleotides: TGTGCCACCGTAACGGGGAAACAGCCCCAGCATTTT. It codes for CATVTGKQPQHF.

This clonotype was seen many times. The V call is TRBV11-2, the J call TRBJ2-3; 9 bases are shared with TRBD2. Trimming took 5 bases from V and 0 from J; bases not matched to a gene: 3. The CDR3 covers 15 residues. Germline V gene data show CDR1 as SGHAT and CDR2 as FQNNGV. DNA of the CDR3: TGTGCCAGCAGCACAAGCGGGAGGAGCACAGATACGCAGTATTTT. Protein: CASSTSGRSTDTQYF.

This clonotype was recorded at least ten times. The chain is built from TRBV18 and TRBJ1-1; no clear D gene. Trimming took off 2 bases at V and 1 base at J, with 5 bases between the two ends. The CDR3 contains 13 residues. The germline V gene has CDR1 KGHSH and CDR2 LQKENI. The CDR3 DNA reads TGTGCCAGCTCACCATCCCAGAACACTGAAGCTTTCTTT. Amino acid sequence: CASSPSQNTEAFF. Looking up the rest from reference TRBV18 and TRBJ1-1 gives the full variable domain: NAGVMQNPRHLVRRRGQEARLRCSPMKGHSHVYWYRQLPEEGLKFMVYLQKENIIDESGMPKERFSAEFPKEGPSILRIQQVVRGDSAAYFCASSPSQNTEAFFGQGTRLTVV.

This chain connects TRBV6-1 to TRBJ1-2; D gene uncertain. The CDR3 sequence is 13 residues long. V was trimmed by 6 bases and J by 2 bases, leaving 10 bases between them. In germline, CDR1 is MNHNS, CDR2 SASEGT. This CDR3 is CASSLLKNYGYTF. In DNA form, the CDR3 reads TGTGCCAGCAGCTTATTAAAGAACTATGGCTACACCTTC.

This clonotype occurred a few times. The chain uses TRBV7-9 and TRBJ2-1; D might be TRBD1 (5 bases). V was trimmed by 8 bases and J by 6 bases, leaving 23 bases between them. The CDR3 contains 16 residues. Germline CDR1 is SEHNR and CDR2 is FQNEAQ (reference sequence). CDR3 DNA: TGTGCCAGCGCCCAAGGGGCTAAAAGTTGGGGCAATGAGCAGTTCTTC. Encoded protein: CASAQGAKSWGNEQFF. Full variable domain (rest looked up from reference TRBV7-9 and TRBJ2-1): DTGVSQNPRHKITKRGQNVTFRCDPISEHNRLYWYRQTLGQGPEFLTYFQNEAQLEKSRLLSDRFSAERPKGSFSTLEIQRTEQGDSAMYLCASAQGAKSWGNEQFFGPGTRLTVL.

The chain is built from TRBV27 and TRBJ2-1, with 16 bases matching TRBD2. Germline-derived CDR1 and CDR2 are MNHEY and SMNVEV (reference sequence). The CDR3 contains 16 residues. V lost 3 bases, J lost 7 bases, and 3 bases stayed unmatched. CDR3 sequence: CASSLRGLAGGNEQFF. The CDR3 coding sequence is TGTGCCAGCAGTTTGCGGGGACTAGCGGGAGGGAATGAGCAGTTCTTC.

Concerning this clonotype itself: An end of the junction differs from the germline gene, which may be a read error. The V call is TRBV6-5, the J call TRBJ2-7; no firm D call. CDR1 is MNHEY and CDR2 is SVGAGI in the germline V gene. CDR3 length: 15 residues. Here the CDR3 reads CASSYRPLASYEQHF. The CDR3 coding sequence is TGTGCCAGCAGTTACCGACCCCTGGCTTCCTACGAGCAGCACTTC.

This clonotype was seen at least ten times. This chain links TRBV11-2 with TRBJ2-3; 7 nucleotides align to TRBD1. The germline V gene encodes CDR1 SGHAT and CDR2 FQNNGV. This CDR3 is 16 amino acids long. Trimming took 2 bases from V and 2 from J; bases not matched to a gene: 7. CDR3 amino acids: CASSLRGPLFTDTQYF. Here the CDR3 DNA reads TGTGCCAGCAGCTTAAGGGGGCCACTATTCACAGATACGCAGTATTTT.

This clonotype was counted between two and nine times. The chain employs TRBV19 and TRBJ1-1; 7 bases are shared with TRBD1. Germline V lookup: CDR1 LNHDA, CDR2 SQIVND (reference sequence). CDR3 length equals 14 residues. The V segment lost 6 bases and the J segment 0 bases; nucleotides outside the gene matches: 4. The CDR3 sequence: CASRRDRVNTEAFF. The CDR3, as DNA: TGTGCCAGTAGGCGGGACAGAGTGAACACTGAAGCTTTCTTT.

V gene TRBV20-1 combines with J gene TRBJ1-6; D uncertain. Germline assignment: CDR1 DFQATT and CDR2 SNEGSKA (reference sequence). The CDR3 length is 14 residues. V was pared by 3 bases and J by 8 bases, with 14 bases between. CDR3 protein: CSASSTTRYSPLHF. As DNA, the CDR3 is TGCAGTGCTAGCTCGACAACGAGATATTCACCCCTCCACTTT.

The genes are TRBV7-8 and TRBJ1-3; D ambiguous. The CDR3 is 17 amino acids. Looked up from germline, CDR1 is SGHVS and CDR2 is FQNEAQ. V lost 1 base and J 0 bases, leaving 13 bases between the germline ends. DNA for the CDR3: TGTGCCAGCAGCTTAGACTTAGGCGCTAGCTCTGGAAACACCATATATTTT. It is translated as CASSLDLGASSGNTIYF.

Notes on this clonotype: Being one base from a much bigger clone, this may be a read error. The J gene is TRBJ2-1, the V gene TRBV20-1, with TRBD2 identical over 7 bases. J lost 7 bases, V lost 4 bases, and 13 bases had no gene match. CDR1 is DFQATT and CDR2 is SNEGSKA in the germline V gene (reference sequence). This CDR3 has 15 amino acids. Written as DNA, the CDR3 is TGCAGTGCTAAAGATCCCAGTGGGAGGGTGAATGAGCAGTTCTTC. It encodes CSAKDPSGRVNEQFF.

The table lists this clonotype with many counts. The V call is TRBV18, the J call TRBJ2-7; D is unresolved. The CDR3 sequence is 12 residues long. Between the trimmed V and J ends, which lost 6 bases and 4 bases, there was a span of 10 bases. Germline V lookup: CDR1 KGHSH, CDR2 LQKENI. The CDR3 sequence: CASSQDGYEQYF. CDR3 nucleotides: TGTGCCAGCTCTCAAGACGGATACGAGCAGTACTTC.

Comments on this clonotype: The junction differs from germline at one of its ends, possibly a read error. The chain is built from TRBV6-1 and TRBJ2-5, with TRBD1 identical over 7 bases. In germline, CDR1 is MNHNS, CDR2 SASEGT. This CDR3 is 13 amino acids long. DNA for the CDR3: TGTGCCAGCAGAGAAGGGACAGCAGAGACCCAGTACTTC. This codes for CASREGTAETQYF.